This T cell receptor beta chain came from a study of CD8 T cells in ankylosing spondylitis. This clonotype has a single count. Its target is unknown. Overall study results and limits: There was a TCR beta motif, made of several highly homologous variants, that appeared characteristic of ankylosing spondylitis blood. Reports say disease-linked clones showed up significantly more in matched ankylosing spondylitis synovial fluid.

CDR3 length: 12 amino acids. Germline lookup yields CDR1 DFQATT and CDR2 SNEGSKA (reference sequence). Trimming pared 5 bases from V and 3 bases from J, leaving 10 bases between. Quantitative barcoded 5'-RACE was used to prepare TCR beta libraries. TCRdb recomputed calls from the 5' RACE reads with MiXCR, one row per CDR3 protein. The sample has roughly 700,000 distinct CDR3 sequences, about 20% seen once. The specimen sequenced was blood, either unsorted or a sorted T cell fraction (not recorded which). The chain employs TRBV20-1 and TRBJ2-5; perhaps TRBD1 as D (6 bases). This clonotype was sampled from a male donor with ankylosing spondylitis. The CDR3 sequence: CSARTEEETQYF. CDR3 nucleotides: TGCAGTGCTCGGACAGAGGAAGAGACCCAGTACTTC.